Presented here are 28 T cell receptor beta chains from one specimen sequenced in a study of T-cell memory formation after mild COVID-19. TCRdb fed the 5' RACE reads into MiXCR, producing one record per CDR3 protein. Found here are about 390,000 distinct CDR3 sequences, around 20% of them singletons; the top ten hold around 13%. Sequences were obtained from PBMCs or a T cell subset sorted from them (not recorded which). Receptors were obtained from an adult woman who had mild COVID-19 (a few samples of this study predate the infection). Cell type and time point are not known.

This clonotype appeared a few times. The chain carries TRBV12-3 or TRBV12-4 and TRBJ1-2; 7 positions match TRBD1. Losses at the gene ends were 3 bases for V and 9 bases for J; bases not matched to a gene: 7. The CDR3 sequence is 13 residues long. The chain's CDR3 is CASSFRTGARYTF. In nucleotides, the CDR3 is TGTGCCAGCAGTTTCCGAACAGGGGCTCGCTACACCTTC.

This chain connects TRBV6-1 to TRBJ2-7; tentatively, D is TRBD1 or TRBD2 (6 bases each). This CDR3 is built from 15 residues. Germline CDR1 is MNHNS and CDR2 is SASEGT. Trimming shortened V by 3 bases and J by 3 bases, and 15 bases separated the two germline ends. The CDR3 spells CASSDRGRGVYEQYF. In DNA form, the CDR3 reads TGTGCCAGCAGTGACCGGGGAAGGGGGGTCTACGAGCAGTACTTC.

This clonotype was seen repeatedly, ten times or more. J is TRBJ1-1 and V is TRBV5-1; the D is unclear. Germline V CDR1 and CDR2: SGHRS, YFSETQ. V gave up 0 bases and J gave up 2 bases, with 8 bases separating them. This CDR3 has 14 residues. The CDR3 bases are TGCGCCAGCAGCTTGGAGGGAGGAAACACTGAAGCTTTCTTT. Translating gives CASSLEGGNTEAFF.

This clonotype was observed at least ten times. The chain carries TRBV5-1 and TRBJ2-1; D remains ambiguous. The CDR3 totals 16 residues. Trimming removed 4 bases at V and 0 bases at J, with 14 bases between. Per the germline V gene, CDR1 is SGHRS and CDR2 is YFSETQ. The CDR3 sequence: CASSPMPASSYNEQFF. The CDR3 nucleotides are TGCGCCAGCAGCCCTATGCCTGCTAGCTCCTACAATGAGCAGTTCTTC.

This clonotype came up a few times. This chain joins TRBV12-3 or TRBV12-4 and TRBJ1-3; 8 nucleotides line up with TRBD1. The CDR3 extends over 16 amino acids. The V gene end was trimmed by 5 bases and the J gene end by 2 bases; junction bases not matched to a gene: 8. CDR3 region: CASSGVDRGPGNTIYF. CDR3 in DNA: TGTGCCAGCAGTGGTGTTGACAGGGGACCTGGAAACACCATATATTTT.

This clonotype showed up just a few times. The gene calls are TRBV7-3 and TRBJ2-3, with TRBD2 identical over 14 bases. The CDR3 contains 20 residues. V lost 0 bases, J lost 1 base, and 9 bases stayed unmatched. Germline V gene lookup returns CDR1 SGHTA and CDR2 FQGTGA. Here the CDR3 reads CASSLTATSGGVGGTDTQYF. The CDR3, as DNA: TGTGCCAGCAGCTTAACGGCGACTAGCGGGGGGGTCGGTGGCACAGATACGCAGTATTTT.

This clonotype was counted between two and nine times. The chain recombines TRBV24-1 with TRBJ2-5; D not resolved. From germline, CDR1 is KGHDR and CDR2 SFDVKD. The ends were cut back, 4 bases at V and 0 bases at J, with 5 bases in the middle. The CDR3 has 13 amino acids. The CDR3 bases are TGTGCCACCAGTGAAACTTACCAAGAGACCCAGTACTTC. Its translation is CATSETYQETQYF.

The chain uses TRBV15 and TRBJ2-7, with TRBD1 identical over 7 bases. V lost 5 bases to trimming and J lost 1 base; unmatched junction nucleotides: 8. Germline CDR1 is LNHNV and CDR2 is YYDKDF (reference sequence). The CDR3 spans 15 residues. In DNA form, the CDR3 reads TGTGCCACCAGCGGGATCGGGACAGCTTCCTACGAGCAGTACTTC. This gives the protein CATSGIGTASYEQYF.

This rearrangement joins TRBV10-3 to TRBJ1-3; D call uncertain. V dropped 0 bases and J dropped 2 bases, with 14 bases sitting between them. The germline V gene has CDR1 ENHRY and CDR2 SYGVKD. The CDR3 is made up of 17 amino acids. This chain's CDR3 is CAISESTAGLPGNTIYF. The DNA of the CDR3 is TGTGCCATCAGTGAGTCAACGGCCGGGCTACCTGGAAACACCATATATTTT.

The CDR3 coding sequence is TGTGCCAGCAGCACGACCCGGGGGGGTGAGCAGTTCTTC. This sequence encodes CASSTTRGGEQFF. The chain employs TRBV14 and TRBJ2-1; 8 nucleotides line up with TRBD2. CDR1 SGHDN and CDR2 FVKESK come from the germline V gene. The CDR3 has 13 amino acids. The V and J ends lost 5 bases and 9 bases, in that order; junction bases with no gene match: 6. Full variable domain (missing parts from reference TRBV14 and TRBJ2-1): EAGVTQFPSHSVIEKGQTVTLRCDPISGHDNLYWYRRVMGKEIKFLLHFVKESKQDESGMPNNRFLAERTGGTYSTLKVQPAELEDSGVYFCASSTTRGGEQFFGPGTRLTVL.

This chain links TRBV20-1 with TRBJ2-3; possibly TRBD2 for D (6 bases). CDR3 size: 16 residues. V was pared by 5 bases and J by 4 bases, with 22 bases between. The V gene's germline CDR1 is DFQATT and CDR2 SNEGSKA (reference sequence). The CDR3 DNA is TGCAGTGCTGATTCTCGATCGGAGGGCGGCGCAGATACGCAGTATTTT. Protein sequence: CSADSRSEGGADTQYF.

The rearrangement joins TRBV6-5 to TRBJ2-5; D gene unclear. V gave up 0 bases and J gave up 3 bases, with 11 bases separating them. This CDR3 region has 15 residues. In germline, CDR1 is MNHEY, CDR2 SVGAGI. CDR3 sequence (DNA): TGTGCCAGCAGTTACTCTTACCAGAGGAAAGAGACCCAGTACTTC. This sequence encodes CASSYSYQRKETQYF.

This clonotype was seen a few times. The chain couples TRBV7-9 to TRBJ2-5, with 7 bases aligning to TRBD2. J lost 1 base, V lost 7 bases, and 3 bases had no gene match. This CDR3 spans 13 amino acids. Germline V gene sequence: CDR1 SEHNR, CDR2 FQNEAQ (reference sequence). This CDR3 reads CASKRDSQETQYF. The CDR3, as DNA: TGTGCCAGCAAGCGGGACTCCCAAGAGACCCAGTACTTC.

This clonotype was picked up a small number of times. The chain recombines TRBV10-3 with TRBJ1-5; no definite D call. Trimming removed 6 bases from V and 5 bases from J, with 8 bases in between. Germline lookup yields CDR1 ENHRY and CDR2 SYGVKD. The CDR3 is 12 amino acids. Written as DNA, the CDR3 is TGTGCCATCAGCCCCTCGGATCAGCCCCAGCATTTT. Its translation: CAISPSDQPQHF.

The chain joins TRBV7-6 to TRBJ1-1; D not resolved. This CDR3 has 14 amino acids. Germline CDR1 reads SGHVS; CDR2 reads FNYEAQ. V was trimmed by 5 bases and J by 4 bases, leaving 14 bases between them. The DNA of the CDR3 is TGTGCCAGCAGCCGCTTCTTAGGGAGCACTGAAGCTTTCTTT. Its protein is CASSRFLGSTEAFF.

J is TRBJ2-7 and V is TRBV2, with 8 positions matching TRBD2. CDR1 SNHLY and CDR2 FYNNEI come from the germline V gene. This CDR3 comprises 17 residues. The V gene end was trimmed by 6 bases and the J gene end by 0 bases; junction bases not matched to a gene: 13. The CDR3 spells CASSGPGREGSSYEQYF. The CDR3, as DNA: TGTGCCAGCAGCGGACCCGGGAGGGAGGGCTCCTCCTACGAGCAGTACTTC.

CDR3 DNA sequence: TGTGCCAGCAGCTTACCGGAGTGGGGCACAGATACGCAGTATTTT. Its translation is CASSLPEWGTDTQYF. The genes are TRBV9 and TRBJ2-3; no reliable D call. Trimming cost V 4 bases and J 1 base, with 13 bases left between them. CDR1 SGDLS and CDR2 YYNGEE come from the germline V gene. This CDR3 is built from 15 residues.

A few counts support this clonotype. A much larger clone sits a single nucleotide away, making a read error possible. V is TRBV12-3 or TRBV12-4 and J is TRBJ2-3; D remains unclear. The CDR3 has 11 residues. V was pared by 3 bases and J by 5 bases, with 3 bases between. CDR3 sequence reads: CASSFEDTQYF. DNA of the CDR3: TGTGCCAGCAGTTTCGAAGATACGCAGTATTTT.

The V gene is TRBV4-2, the J gene TRBJ2-7; the D gene is possibly TRBD1 (7 bases). This CDR3 spans 13 amino acids. V was trimmed by 4 bases and J by 5 bases, leaving 12 bases between them. Germline assignment: CDR1 LGHNA and CDR2 YNFKEQ. CDR3 sequence: CASSRAGGNEQYF. The CDR3 region has the DNA TGTGCCAGCAGCCGGGCAGGGGGGAACGAGCAGTACTTC.

The J gene is TRBJ2-7, the V gene TRBV4-1; D is possibly TRBD2 (5 bases). Germline-derived CDR1 and CDR2 are MGHRA and YSYEKL. This CDR3 has 17 amino acids. V was shortened by 1 base and J by 0 bases, with 16 bases between the two germline ends. CDR3 nucleotide sequence: TGCGCCAGCAGCCAAGGTCAGGCGGCGGGCCGCTCCTACGAGCAGTACTTC. Translated: CASSQGQAAGRSYEQYF.

The genes are TRBV20-1 and TRBJ2-1; D may match TRBD1 or TRBD2 (5 bases each). Trimming took off 3 bases at V and 10 bases at J, with 22 bases between the two ends. The germline V gene encodes CDR1 DFQATT and CDR2 SNEGSKA (reference sequence). There are 15 residues in the CDR3. CDR3 sequence reads: CSASLGTHNLHEQFF. In DNA, the CDR3 is TGCAGTGCTAGTTTGGGGACGCATAACCTTCACGAGCAGTTCTTC.

This clonotype has just one count. This chain joins TRBV9 and TRBJ2-2; unclear D gene. Per germline, CDR1 SGDLS and CDR2 YYNGEE. Trimming cost V 1 base and J 6 bases, with 4 bases left between them. The CDR3 is made up of 12 amino acids. CDR3 in DNA: TGTGCCAGCAGCGTAAAACCCGGGGAGCTGTTTTTT. It yields the protein CASSVKPGELFF. Using reference TRBV9 and TRBJ2-2 for the parts outside the CDR3, the full variable domain is DSGVTQTPKHLITATGQRVTLRCSPRSGDLSVYWYQQSLDQGLQFLIQYYNGEERAKGNILERFSAQQFPDLHSELNLSSLELGDSALYFCASSVKPGELFFGEGSRLTVL.

The chain is built from TRBV7-9 and TRBJ1-1, with TRBD1 as a possible D gene (5 bases). The V gene lost 5 bases and the J gene lost 7 bases, with 17 bases spanning the gap. The CDR3 has 14 residues. Germline V gives CDR1 SEHNR, CDR2 FQNEAQ (reference sequence). DNA for the CDR3: TGTGCCAGCAGCGCAACGGGTGGGACGGATGAAGCTTTCTTT. Protein: CASSATGGTDEAFF.

There are a few counts of this clonotype. This chain joins TRBV11-2 and TRBJ2-1; 14 bases align to TRBD2. Germline V gives CDR1 SGHAT, CDR2 FQNNGV. V lost 6 bases, J lost 0 bases, and 4 bases stayed unmatched. The CDR3 spans 17 residues. Written as DNA, the CDR3 is TGTGCCAGCAGTGGACTAGCGGGAGGTACCTCCTACAATGAGCAGTTCTTC. Residues: CASSGLAGGTSYNEQFF.

CDR3 nucleotide sequence: TGCGCCAGCAGCCAAGCGGACGGAGAAGACGAGCAGTACTTC. It specifies CASSQADGEDEQYF. The chain carries TRBV4-3 and TRBJ2-7, with D uncertain. Germline CDR1 LGHNA, CDR2 YSLEER. The CDR3 has 14 amino acids. V gave up 1 base and J gave up 5 bases, with 12 bases separating them.

This clonotype was seen only a few times. The chain uses TRBV11-3 and TRBJ2-1; D is possibly TRBD2 (6 bases). V was trimmed by 5 bases and J by 1 base, leaving 15 bases between them. This CDR3 is 16 amino acids long. Looked up from germline, CDR1 is SGHNT and CDR2 is YENEEA. This CDR3 reads CASSPEGGTSYNEQFF. The CDR3 DNA reads as TGTGCCAGCAGCCCGGAGGGTGGGACTTCCTACAATGAGCAGTTCTTC.

This clonotype was seen more than once but under ten times. The chain uses TRBV13 and TRBJ1-4, with a weak D call TRBD1 (5 bases). The germline V gene has CDR1 PRHDT and CDR2 FYEKMQ (reference sequence). The CDR3 covers 12 residues. The germline V and J ends were trimmed by 5 bases and 8 bases, with 9 bases remaining between them. CDR3 DNA sequence: TGTGCCAGCAGCCCGGGACCAGAAAAACTGTTTTTT. Protein: CASSPGPEKLFF.

This clonotype was seen a handful of times. This chain uses TRBV20-1 with TRBJ2-1; D unresolved. The germline V gene has CDR1 DFQATT and CDR2 SNEGSKA (reference sequence). This CDR3 is 14 amino acids long. Trimming stripped 6 bases from V and 5 bases from J, with 17 bases between. The CDR3 loop reads CSAPLMKSDNEQFF. The DNA for the CDR3 is TGCAGTGCCCCTCTGATGAAGTCGGACAATGAGCAGTTCTTC.